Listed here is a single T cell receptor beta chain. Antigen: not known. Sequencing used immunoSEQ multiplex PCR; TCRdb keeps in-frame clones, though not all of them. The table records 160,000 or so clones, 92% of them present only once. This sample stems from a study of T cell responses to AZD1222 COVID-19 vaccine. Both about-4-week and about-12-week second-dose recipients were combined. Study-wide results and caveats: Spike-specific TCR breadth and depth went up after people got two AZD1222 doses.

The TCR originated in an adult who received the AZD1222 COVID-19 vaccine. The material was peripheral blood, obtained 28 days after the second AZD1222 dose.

The CDR3 sequence: CASSFDGGDTEAFF. The DNA of the CDR3 is TGCGCCAGCAGCTTCGATGGGGGCGACACTGAAGCTTTCTTT. The gene calls are TRBV5-1 and TRBJ1-1; a possible D gene is TRBD1 (6 bases). The germline V gene encodes CDR1 SGHRS and CDR2 YFSETQ. The CDR3 has 14 residues. With 2 bases removed from V and 3 bases from J, the gap between germline ends came to 11 bases.